The source of this T cell receptor beta chain is a study of T cell changes during pregnancy in multiple sclerosis. Per the germline V gene, CDR1 is MNHEY and CDR2 is SMNVEV (reference sequence). This CDR3 is 16 amino acids long. The ends lost 4 bases at V and 7 bases at J; junction bases unmatched: 11. The table came from immunoSEQ multiplex PCR; TCRdb's copy has only in-frame clones and leaves some out. The sample comprises approximately 100,000 clones, 75% to 95% of which are singletons, and approximately 3.4% rests with the top ten. The chain is built from TRBV27 and TRBJ2-1, with TRBD2 matching over 9 bases. This clonotype was sampled from a female donor with multiple sclerosis, enrolled in a pregnancy study. Sample: peripheral blood, taken in the second trimester of pregnancy. The CDR3 DNA reads TGTGCCAGCAGTTCCGGGACTAGCCCTGGTTTTAATGAGCAGTTCTTC. Its translation is CASSSGTSPGFNEQFF.